This is a list of T cell receptor beta chains from one sample in a study of cytomegalovirus exposure and HLA in healthy donors. Data came from immunoSEQ multiplex PCR; TCRdb stores just in-frame clones and leaves some out. The sample holds some 100,000 clones, approximately 65% seen once. The sequencing sample was made of PBMCs. The receptors derive from a woman in her 30s in good health and CMV-seropositive. Both conserved end residues are part of each CDR3. A D gene is named only where the DNA matches it firmly. Rows may omit the clone size; those that give it use once, few, many or a size class.

v_call: TRBV7-2; clone_size: few; d_call: NA; j_call: TRBJ1-1; cdr3_nt: TGTGCCAGCAGTCCCAGGGTGGGAAAAGCTTTCTTT; cdr3_aa: CASSPRVGKAFF
v_call: TRBV28; clone_size: NA; d_call: TRBD2; j_call: TRBJ2-3; cdr3_nt: TGTGCCAGCAGTCCTGCGGGGGGTAGCGCAGATACGCAGTATTTT; cdr3_aa: CASSPAGGSADTQYF
v_call: TRBV19; clone_size: NA; d_call: TRBD1; j_call: TRBJ2-1; cdr3_nt: TGCGCCTCCCGCCAGGGACAGGATTCCCTCAATGAGCAGTTCTTC; cdr3_aa: CASRQGQDSLNEQFF
v_call: TRBV2; clone_size: NA; d_call: TRBD2; j_call: TRBJ2-2; cdr3_nt: TGTGCCAGCAGAAGACTAGCGGGGGGGAACACCGGGGAGCTGTTTTTT; cdr3_aa: CASRRLAGGNTGELFF
v_call: TRBV19; clone_size: NA; d_call: TRBD1; j_call: TRBJ1-3; cdr3_nt: TGTGCCAGTAGTGCCGACAGGGGGGACGGAAACACCATATATTTT; cdr3_aa: CASSADRGDGNTIYF
v_call: TRBV4-1; clone_size: few; d_call: TRBD1; j_call: TRBJ1-2; cdr3_nt: TGCGCCAGCAGCCAAGAAGGGACAGGGGTGGGGGTCAACTATGGCTACACCTTC; cdr3_aa: CASSQEGTGVGVNYGYTF
v_call: TRBV5-4; clone_size: NA; d_call: NA; j_call: TRBJ2-7; cdr3_nt: TGTGCCAGCAGCTTGGATGCAGGATCCTACGAGCAGTACTTC; cdr3_aa: CASSLDAGSYEQYF
v_call: TRBV7-2; clone_size: NA; d_call: NA; j_call: TRBJ2-5; cdr3_nt: TGTGCCAGCAGCTTCGACAGTTACCAAGAGACCCAGTACTTC; cdr3_aa: CASSFDSYQETQYF
v_call: TRBV6-1; clone_size: NA; d_call: TRBD1; j_call: TRBJ1-4; cdr3_nt: TGTGCCAGCAAGAAGGACAGGGGCGGTGAAAAACTGTTTTTT; cdr3_aa: CASKKDRGGEKLFF
v_call: TRBV6-1; clone_size: few; d_call: NA; j_call: TRBJ2-1; cdr3_nt: TGTGCCAGCAGGGACTACCTCGGTTTCCCCGAAGAGTTCTTC; cdr3_aa: CASRDYLGFPEEFF
v_call: TRBV18; clone_size: NA; d_call: NA; j_call: TRBJ1-2; cdr3_nt: TGTGCCAGCTCACCAGGGGCAGGAAGTATGGTCAGCTACCCCTTC; cdr3_aa: CASSPGAGSMVSYPF
v_call: TRBV6-6; clone_size: few; d_call: TRBD1; j_call: TRBJ1-6; cdr3_nt: TGTGCCAGCAGTTACTTATTACAGGGGTATAATTCACCCCTCCACTTT; cdr3_aa: CASSYLLQGYNSPLHF
v_call: TRBV9; clone_size: few; d_call: NA; j_call: TRBJ1-1; cdr3_nt: TGTGCCAGCAGCGTGGGCAGAGTTTTCACTGAAGCTTTCTTT; cdr3_aa: CASSVGRVFTEAFF
v_call: TRBV18; clone_size: NA; d_call: TRBD1; j_call: TRBJ1-1; cdr3_nt: TGTGCCAGCTCATTTCAACAGGGGGAGACTGAAGCTTTCTTT; cdr3_aa: CASSFQQGETEAFF
v_call: TRBV7-2; clone_size: few; d_call: TRBD2; j_call: TRBJ2-5; cdr3_nt: TGTGCCAGCAGCTTAGTCGCGGGGGTACAAGAGACCCAGTACTTC; cdr3_aa: CASSLVAGVQETQYF
v_call: TRBV6-5; clone_size: few; d_call: TRBD1; j_call: TRBJ2-7; cdr3_nt: TGTGCCAGCAGTACGAGAGGACAGGGACTGTACGAGCAGTACTTC; cdr3_aa: CASSTRGQGLYEQYF
v_call: TRBV7-9; clone_size: NA; d_call: NA; j_call: TRBJ1-2; cdr3_nt: TGTGCCAGCAGCCTTAGCCTAGCCTTTAACTATGGCTACACCTTC; cdr3_aa: CASSLSLAFNYGYTF
v_call: TRBV11-3; clone_size: NA; d_call: NA; j_call: TRBJ2-5; cdr3_nt: TGTGCCAGCAGCTTCCCCGCGCGGACAGTGGGCCGAGGGAAGCCGGAGACCCAGTACTTC; cdr3_aa: CASSFPARTVGRGKPETQYF
v_call: TRBV6-5; clone_size: NA; d_call: NA; j_call: TRBJ1-4; cdr3_nt: TGTGCCAGCAGTGGCCGACAGGAGAAAAGCGAAAAACTGTTTTTT; cdr3_aa: CASSGRQEKSEKLFF
v_call: TRBV4-2; clone_size: NA; d_call: NA; j_call: TRBJ2-5; cdr3_nt: TGTGCCAGCAGCCAAGTGGGTGGGGAGACGGGAGAGACCCAGTACTTC; cdr3_aa: CASSQVGGETGETQYF
v_call: TRBV6-1; clone_size: few; d_call: TRBD1; j_call: TRBJ2-7; cdr3_nt: TGTGCCAGTAAACAGGGGGCGGGTACCTACGAGCAGTACTTC; cdr3_aa: CASKQGAGTYEQYF
v_call: TRBV7-2; clone_size: NA; d_call: NA; j_call: TRBJ2-1; cdr3_nt: TGTGCCACCTCATCTAGCTCGTACAATGAGCAGTTCTTC; cdr3_aa: CATSSSSYNEQFF
v_call: TRBV15; clone_size: few; d_call: NA; j_call: TRBJ2-7; cdr3_nt: TGTGCCACCAGTTCTAGGGGGAGAAGCCGCGAGCAGTACTTC; cdr3_aa: CATSSRGRSREQYF
v_call: TRBV10-1; clone_size: NA; d_call: TRBD1; j_call: TRBJ2-2; cdr3_nt: TGCGCCAGCAGTTCTGGACAGGGGTTGAGGCTCAAAGAGCTGTTTTTT; cdr3_aa: CASSSGQGLRLKELFF
v_call: TRBV2; clone_size: NA; d_call: TRBD2; j_call: TRBJ2-1; cdr3_nt: TGTGCCAGCAGTGGTAGCGGGGGGTCTGGTAATGAGCAGTTCTTC; cdr3_aa: CASSGSGGSGNEQFF
v_call: TRBV18; clone_size: NA; d_call: NA; j_call: TRBJ1-1; cdr3_nt: TGTGCCAGCTCATCGGCAAGGGGTTCGAACACTGAAGCTTTCTTT; cdr3_aa: CASSSARGSNTEAFF
v_call: TRBV15; clone_size: few; d_call: NA; j_call: TRBJ2-5; cdr3_nt: TGTGCCACCAGCAGAGATGACGGAGGAGCCCAGTACTTC; cdr3_aa: CATSRDDGGAQYF
v_call: TRBV2; clone_size: NA; d_call: NA; j_call: TRBJ1-6; cdr3_nt: TGTGCCAGCAGTCAGGGTGCGAATTCACCCCTCCACTTT; cdr3_aa: CASSQGANSPLHF
v_call: TRBV19; clone_size: NA; d_call: TRBD1; j_call: TRBJ1-2; cdr3_nt: TGTGCCAGTAGTTTTTGGGCAGGGGGCGCCGATTATGGCTACACCTTC; cdr3_aa: CASSFWAGGADYGYTF
v_call: TRBV7-2; clone_size: NA; d_call: NA; j_call: TRBJ1-1; cdr3_nt: TGTGCCAGCAGCTTAGATGGAGGGAACACTGAAGCTTTCTTT; cdr3_aa: CASSLDGGNTEAFF
v_call: TRBV6-5; clone_size: NA; d_call: NA; j_call: TRBJ1-2; cdr3_nt: TGTGCCAGCAGTCCGACAGACTATGGCTACACCTTC; cdr3_aa: CASSPTDYGYTF
v_call: TRBV4-2; clone_size: NA; d_call: TRBD1; j_call: TRBJ2-7; cdr3_nt: TGTGCCAGCAGCCAGGTTTCCAGGGGGAGCTCCTACGAGCAGTACTTC; cdr3_aa: CASSQVSRGSSYEQYF
v_call: TRBV4-1; clone_size: NA; d_call: NA; j_call: TRBJ1-1; cdr3_nt: TGCGCCAGCAGCCAAGTTGCGGAGAGGGAAGCTTTCTTT; cdr3_aa: CASSQVAEREAFF
v_call: TRBV7-9; clone_size: NA; d_call: NA; j_call: TRBJ2-7; cdr3_nt: TGTGCCAGCAGCTCAGGATTGCGATCGATCCCTTCCTACGAGCAGTACTTC; cdr3_aa: CASSSGLRSIPSYEQYF
v_call: TRBV19; clone_size: NA; d_call: TRBD2; j_call: TRBJ2-1; cdr3_nt: TGTGCCAGTAGTAACGTACTAGCGGGGGGGCCGGTCCGCGAGCAGTTCTTC; cdr3_aa: CASSNVLAGGPVREQFF
v_call: TRBV28; clone_size: few; d_call: TRBD1; j_call: TRBJ2-5; cdr3_nt: TGTGCCAGCAGTTCCGACAGGGGGAGGGTCCAAGAGACCCAGTACTTC; cdr3_aa: CASSSDRGRVQETQYF
v_call: TRBV28; clone_size: few; d_call: NA; j_call: TRBJ2-1; cdr3_nt: TGTGCCAGCAGTTTGCAGGCGGCCAGAGGGGAGCAGTTCTTC; cdr3_aa: CASSLQAARGEQFF
v_call: TRBV5-1; clone_size: NA; d_call: NA; j_call: TRBJ2-5; cdr3_nt: TGCGCCAGCAGCTTGCGGCCAGGGGAGACCCAGTACTTC; cdr3_aa: CASSLRPGETQYF
v_call: TRBV6-1; clone_size: few; d_call: NA; j_call: TRBJ2-2; cdr3_nt: TGTGCCAGCAGATTGAACGGAGGGACCGGGGAGCTGTTTTTT; cdr3_aa: CASRLNGGTGELFF
v_call: TRBV30; clone_size: NA; d_call: TRBD1; j_call: TRBJ1-5; cdr3_nt: TGTGCCTGGAGTGGGACCGGGACAGGGGCGAGCAATCAGCCCCAGCATTTT; cdr3_aa: CAWSGTGTGASNQPQHF
v_call: TRBV5-1; clone_size: few; d_call: TRBD2; j_call: TRBJ2-1; cdr3_nt: TGCGCCAGCAGCTTGGTGGGCGGGGGGTACAATGAGCAGTTCTTC; cdr3_aa: CASSLVGGGYNEQFF
v_call: TRBV5-1; clone_size: NA; d_call: TRBD2; j_call: TRBJ2-2; cdr3_nt: TGCGCCAGCAGCTTTAGCGGGGCTGGGGAGCTGTTTTTT; cdr3_aa: CASSFSGAGELFF
v_call: TRBV4-1; clone_size: NA; d_call: TRBD1; j_call: TRBJ2-7; cdr3_nt: TGCGCCAGCAGCCAAGTCCCAGGGGGCTCCTACGAGCAGTACTTC; cdr3_aa: CASSQVPGGSYEQYF
v_call: TRBV6-6; clone_size: NA; d_call: NA; j_call: TRBJ1-1; cdr3_nt: TGTGCCAGCAGTTATCGGGCCCCGGGGACTGAAGCTTTCTTT; cdr3_aa: CASSYRAPGTEAFF
v_call: TRBV5-4; clone_size: NA; d_call: NA; j_call: TRBJ2-5; cdr3_nt: TGTGCCAGCAGCCCCCAACCGGGAGCCCAAGAGACCCAGTACTTC; cdr3_aa: CASSPQPGAQETQYF
v_call: TRBV19; clone_size: NA; d_call: NA; j_call: TRBJ2-7; cdr3_nt: TGTGCCTCGGGGTTCACCGACTACGAGCAGTACTTC; cdr3_aa: CASGFTDYEQYF
v_call: TRBV19; clone_size: NA; d_call: NA; j_call: TRBJ1-5; cdr3_nt: TGTGCCAGTAGTATATTGGGAGGCCATCAGCCCCAGCATTTT; cdr3_aa: CASSILGGHQPQHF
v_call: TRBV7-2; clone_size: NA; d_call: NA; j_call: TRBJ2-7; cdr3_nt: TGTGCCAGCAGCTCATCGGTCCTTACCACCTACGAGCAGTACTTC; cdr3_aa: CASSSSVLTTYEQYF
v_call: TRBV4-2; clone_size: once; d_call: TRBD1; j_call: TRBJ1-5; cdr3_nt: TGTGCCAGCGGCCAAGATAGAGGGGGCACCCAGCCCCAGCATTTT; cdr3_aa: CASGQDRGGTQPQHF
v_call: TRBV20-1; clone_size: NA; d_call: TRBD1; j_call: TRBJ1-2; cdr3_nt: TGCAGTGACAGGGGTGGCTACACCTTC; cdr3_aa: CSDRGGYTF
v_call: TRBV5-4; clone_size: once; d_call: TRBD2; j_call: TRBJ2-5; cdr3_nt: TGTGCCAGCAGCCCCAGCCTAGCGGGGGGGCCGGCTGTGACCCAGTACTTC; cdr3_aa: CASSPSLAGGPAVTQYF
v_call: TRBV14; clone_size: few; d_call: TRBD1; j_call: TRBJ2-7; cdr3_nt: TGTGCCAGCAGCCAACGTTGGACAGGGCCTGGAGAGCAGTACTTC; cdr3_aa: CASSQRWTGPGEQYF
v_call: TRBV14; clone_size: NA; d_call: TRBD2; j_call: TRBJ2-1; cdr3_nt: TGTGCCAGCAGCCAGGCTAGCGGGGATACCTTGCAGTTCTTC; cdr3_aa: CASSQASGDTLQFF
v_call: TRBV30; clone_size: NA; d_call: NA; j_call: TRBJ2-1; cdr3_nt: TGTGCCTGGAGTAGAACCCCTACGTATGAGCAGTTCTTC; cdr3_aa: CAWSRTPTYEQFF
v_call: TRBV7-2; clone_size: NA; d_call: NA; j_call: TRBJ1-1; cdr3_nt: TGTGCCAGCAGCTTAGCCCTGGGGCGGTACACTGAAGCTTTCTTT; cdr3_aa: CASSLALGRYTEAFF
v_call: TRBV19; clone_size: NA; d_call: TRBD1; j_call: TRBJ1-5; cdr3_nt: TGTGCCAGTGGGGACAGAGCCCATCAGCCCCAGCATTTT; cdr3_aa: CASGDRAHQPQHF
v_call: TRBV7-2; clone_size: NA; d_call: TRBD1; j_call: TRBJ1-6; cdr3_nt: TGTGCCAGCAGCTCGACAGGGTCCTTAAGCTCCTATAATTCACCCCTCCACTTT; cdr3_aa: CASSSTGSLSSYNSPLHF